This paragraph reports one T cell receptor (beta chain). This sample was taken from a study of T cell responses to AZD1222 COVID-19 vaccine. The method was immunoSEQ multiplex PCR; TCRdb's version includes in-frame clones alone and lacks a portion of them. Of some 150,000 clones in the sample, more than 90% were seen once. CDR1 is SGHAT and CDR2 is FQNNGV in the germline V gene. There are 10 residues in the CDR3. With 8 bases removed from V and 12 bases from J, the gap between germline ends came to 11 bases. The sample consisted of peripheral blood, taken 28 days after the second AZD1222 dose. The clonotype comes from an adult who received the AZD1222 COVID-19 vaccine. The chain combines TRBV11-2 with TRBJ2-1; no clear D. The CDR3: CASSRDGQFF. The CDR3 DNA reads TGTGCCAGCTCGCGAGACGGGCAGTTCTTC.